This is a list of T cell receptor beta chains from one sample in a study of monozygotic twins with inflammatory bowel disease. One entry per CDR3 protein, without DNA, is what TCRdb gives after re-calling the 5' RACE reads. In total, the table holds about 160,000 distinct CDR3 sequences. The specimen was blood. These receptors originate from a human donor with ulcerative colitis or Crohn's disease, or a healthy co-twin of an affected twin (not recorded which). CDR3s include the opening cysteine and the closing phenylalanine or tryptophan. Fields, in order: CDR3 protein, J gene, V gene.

CASSQDSLAGGNTDTQYF,TRBJ2-3,TRBV4-1
CASSLRVQETQYF,TRBJ2-5,TRBV12-3/TRBV12-4
CASRGVTSTDTQYF,TRBJ2-3,TRBV5-1
CASSRKWRAGSYNEQFF,TRBJ2-1,TRBV7-2
CASSLRDQNIQYF,TRBJ2-4,TRBV5-4
CASSPRGSGTPYNEQFF,TRBJ2-1,TRBV5-4
CASSDPQGFSDTQYF,TRBJ2-3,TRBV6-1
CSARLGTYEQYF,TRBJ2-7,TRBV20-1
CASSLRRGANTEAFF,TRBJ1-1,TRBV7-9
CASSYAGGYEQYF,TRBJ2-7,TRBV27
CASSPTGPSTDTQYF,TRBJ2-3,TRBV18
CASSLDSSDYEQYF,TRBJ2-7,TRBV7-2
CASSLGLWAGGLSYNEQFF,TRBJ2-1,TRBV5-1
CASSPPSGSEQFF,TRBJ2-1,TRBV18
CASSQPMGGAETQYF,TRBJ2-5,TRBV3-1
CASSRSDRAGTEAFF,TRBJ1-1,TRBV21-1
CASSQIGAQYF,TRBJ2-5,TRBV7-2